What follows is one TCR beta chain and its context. There is no known antigen for this receptor. No much larger clone is present one base from it, and per-base qualities are unavailable. TCRbeta CDR3 regions were amplified from genomic DNA using the immunoSEQ Assay, a bias-controlled multiplex PCR. The paper's processing steps were these. The number of nucleated cells in each sample was estimated by amplification of reference gene primers within the assay. To quantify the absolute abundance of each unique TCRbeta CDR3 rearrangement, sequence reads were collapsed and filtered. Productive Simpson clonality was computed per sample as the square root of Simpson's diversity index over productive rearrangements. The source is immuneACCESS, and TCRdb retained only in-frame sequences with V and J called. Part of the clones is not carried over; for the studies checked, unresolved V genes explain less than half of this, and the remainder is unexplained. The V and J calls and clone size come from that table; D and trimming were worked out from the DNA. The sample table lists about 220,000 clones, more than 65% of them with a count of one. Jointly, the top ten make up 3% to 4% of the sample.

The data belong to a study of blood T cell repertoires in COVID-19 (TCRdb year 2020). With respect to the entire study: Samples from collaborators originated in the United States, Italy and Spain and spanned both the acute and convalescent phases of COVID-19. The material from the prospective study consisted of cDNA or gDNA derived from T cells, B-cell-depleted T cells, or PBMCs. The dataset comprised deeply sampled blood TCRbeta repertoires from subjects exposed to, actively infected with, or recovered from COVID-19. The repertoires were released in a freely available public database meant as a resource for research on the immune response to SARS-CoV-2. The samples were drawn from two sources: the first 160 participants of the ongoing ImmuneRACE study, and 1,200 or so subjects contributed by 6 global collaborators. The sample metadata nearly always contained a de-identified subject ID, COVID-19 status, age in years and sex. HLA class I and class II types, where available, came from metadata supplied by the sample provider rather than from assay-based typing.

The CDR1 and CDR2 encoded by the germline V gene are SGHTS and YDEGEE. Trimming costs V 2 bases and J 2 bases, and their ends lie 11 bases apart. The CDR3, cysteine through phenylalanine, is 15 amino acids long. The sequence is cut down to CDR3 DNA, 45 bases in frame from base 1. Here is what the overall study found, with its caveats: Clinical and demographic metadata were provided uncurated, with the amount varying by source and participant.

Collaborating institutions collected whole blood in K2EDTA tubes following their own protocols. For TCRbeta analysis, collaborators shipped samples in one of three forms: frozen whole blood, isolated PBMCs, or DNA extracted from either of those sample types. Recombination joined TRBV5-8 with TRBJ1-5, with the D gene not clear enough to name. The sample taken for sequencing was peripheral blood. The source of this sequence is a woman aged 80 or over with acute or convalescent COVID-19. Here the CDR3 is given as CASSFLARGNQPQHF. The nucleotide sequence reads as follows: TGTGCCAGCAGCTTTTTAGCGCGGGGCAATCAGCCCCAGCATTTT.